This TCR beta chain was identified in a study of technical replicates of blood from several donors. The table came from immunoSEQ multiplex PCR; TCRdb's copy has only in-frame clones and leaves some out. The repertoire holds under 85,000 clones, with approximately 94% as singletons. The CDR3 spans 14 residues. Trimming removed 5 bases at V and 0 bases at J, with 10 bases between. Germline V lookup: CDR1 SEHNR, CDR2 FQNEAQ (reference sequence). The chain carries TRBV7-9 and TRBJ1-1; D might be TRBD1 (6 bases). The sequenced material came from T cells isolated from PBMCs. The source is a human donor in good health. CDR3 sequence reads: CASSATGLNTEAFF. CDR3 coding DNA: TGTGCCAGCAGCGCGACAGGATTGAACACTGAAGCTTTCTTT.